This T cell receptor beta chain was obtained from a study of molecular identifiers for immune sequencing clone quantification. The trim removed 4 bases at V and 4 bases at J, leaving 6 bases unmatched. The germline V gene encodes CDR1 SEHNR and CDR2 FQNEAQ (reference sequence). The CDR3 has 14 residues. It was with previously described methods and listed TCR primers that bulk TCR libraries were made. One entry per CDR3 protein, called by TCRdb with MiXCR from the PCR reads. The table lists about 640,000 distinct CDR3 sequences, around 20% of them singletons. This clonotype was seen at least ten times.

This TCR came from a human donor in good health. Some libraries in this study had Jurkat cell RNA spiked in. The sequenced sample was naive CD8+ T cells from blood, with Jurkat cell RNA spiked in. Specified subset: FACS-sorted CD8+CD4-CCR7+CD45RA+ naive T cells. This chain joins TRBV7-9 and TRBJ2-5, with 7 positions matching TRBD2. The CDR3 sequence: CASSSPSGGETQYF. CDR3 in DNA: TGTGCCAGCAGCTCACCGTCGGGGGGAGAGACCCAGTACTTC.